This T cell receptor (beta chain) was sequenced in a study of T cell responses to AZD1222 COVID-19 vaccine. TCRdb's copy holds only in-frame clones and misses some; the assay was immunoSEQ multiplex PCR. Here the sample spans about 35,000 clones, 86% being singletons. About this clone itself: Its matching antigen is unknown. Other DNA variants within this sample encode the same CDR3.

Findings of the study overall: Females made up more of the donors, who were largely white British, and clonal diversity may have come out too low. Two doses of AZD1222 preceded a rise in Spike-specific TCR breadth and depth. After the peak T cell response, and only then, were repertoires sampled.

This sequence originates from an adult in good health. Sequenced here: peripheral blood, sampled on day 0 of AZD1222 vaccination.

CDR3 nucleotides: TGTGCCAGCAGTGAACTAGCGGGAGGGCCAGAGACCCAGTACTTC. Translation gives CASSELAGGPETQYF. The V call is TRBV6-1, the J call TRBJ2-5; 12 bases line up with TRBD2. This CDR3 contains 15 residues. The V and J ends lost 2 bases and 4 bases, in that order; junction bases with no gene match: 2. Germline V lookup: CDR1 MNHNS, CDR2 SASEGT.